The 31 T cell receptor beta chains below come from one sample, sequenced in a study of blood T cell repertoires in COVID-19. This table comes from immunoSEQ multiplex PCR, and its TCRdb copy is limited to in-frame clones, with some not included. The sample records 130,000 to 150,000 clones, about 83% being singletons. Sequencing was performed on peripheral blood. Receptors were obtained from a woman aged 45-60 years with active or convalescent COVID-19.

This chain uses TRBV12-3 or TRBV12-4 with TRBJ1-1; no clear D gene. The CDR3 is 13 amino acids. V gave up 2 bases and J gave up 3 bases, with 7 bases separating them. CDR3 residues: CASSLNYHTEAFF. CDR3 sequence (DNA): TGTGCCAGCAGTTTAAATTATCACACTGAAGCTTTCTTT.

The V and J genes are TRBV7-9 and TRBJ1-1; no clear D. Per the germline V gene, CDR1 is SEHNR and CDR2 is FQNEAQ (reference sequence). The CDR3 consists of 14 residues. The V end was cut by 2 bases, the J end by 1 base, with 8 bases between. CDR3 DNA: TGTGCCAGCAGCTTAACAGACGCGAACACTGAAGCTTTCTTT. This translates into CASSLTDANTEAFF.

V is TRBV6-6 and J is TRBJ1-2; D possibly corresponds to TRBD1 (6 bases). V was clipped by 7 bases and J by 4 bases, with 13 bases between them. Germline loops: CDR1 MNHNY, CDR2 SVGAGI (reference sequence). CDR3 size: 13 residues. The CDR3 here is CASKSADSYGYTF. The CDR3 nucleotides read TGTGCCAGCAAATCCGCGGACAGCTATGGCTACACCTTC.

This chain connects TRBV7-2 to TRBJ1-1, with 7 bases identical to TRBD1. The CDR3 consists of 17 residues. Unmatched junction bases numbered 12, after V lost 5 bases and J lost 0 bases. Germline-derived CDR1 and CDR2 are SGHTA and FQGNSA. CDR3 in DNA: TGTGCCAGCAGCCCGGGACAGCAGGACTTCATGAACACTGAAGCTTTCTTT. Protein sequence: CASSPGQQDFMNTEAFF.

This chain uses TRBV6-1 with TRBJ2-7, with 7 positions matching TRBD1. Trimming removed 1 base from V and 0 bases from J; junction bases left unmatched: 3. There are 15 residues in the CDR3. The germline CDR1 and CDR2 sequences are MNHNS and SASEGT. The chain's CDR3 is CASSEVGTVSYEQYF. The DNA of the CDR3 is TGTGCCAGCAGTGAAGTTGGGACAGTCTCCTACGAGCAGTACTTC.

This clone appeared a few times. Other DNA sequences from this sample encode an identical CDR3 as well. This chain connects TRBV7-3 to TRBJ2-1; the match to TRBD2 covers 11 bases. CDR3 length: 16 amino acids. Germline values: CDR1 SGHTA, CDR2 FQGTGA. V lost 5 bases to trimming and J lost 3 bases; unmatched junction nucleotides: 6. CDR3 region: CASSPSGTSGYNEQFF. The CDR3 nucleotides are TGTGCCAGCAGCCCATCCGGGACTAGCGGCTACAATGAGCAGTTCTTC. The variable domain in full, completed from reference TRBV7-3 and TRBJ2-1, reads GAGVSQTPSNKVTEKGKYVELRCDPISGHTALYWYRQSLGQGPEFLIYFQGTGAADDSGLPNDRFFAVRPEGSVSTLKIQRTERGDSAVYLCASSPSGTSGYNEQFFGPGTRLTVL.

V is TRBV28 and J is TRBJ1-3; tentatively, D is TRBD1 (5 bases). V was trimmed by 5 bases and J by 5 bases, leaving 22 bases between them. The CDR3 is 17 amino acids. Per germline, CDR1 MDHEN and CDR2 SYDVKM. CDR3 in DNA: TGTGCCAGCAGTCCCCTCGGGGGGGAGGTGGTCAGAAACACCATATATTTT. Amino acids: CASSPLGGEVVRNTIYF.

The V call is TRBV28, the J call TRBJ1-3; TRBD1 agrees at 9 bases. V shed 5 bases and J 2 bases; nucleotides not matched to a gene: 10. This CDR3 is built from 17 residues. In germline, CDR1 is MDHEN, CDR2 SYDVKM. In DNA, the CDR3 is TGTGCCAGCAGTGATATGGGGGGACAGGGCCCTGGAAACACCATATATTTT. It yields the protein CASSDMGGQGPGNTIYF.

This rearrangement joins TRBV10-3 to TRBJ1-2, with 10 bases matching TRBD1. CDR1 ENHRY and CDR2 SYGVKD come from the germline V gene. V trimming: 5 bases; J trimming: 2 bases; junction bases outside the gene matches: 8. The CDR3 spans 16 residues. CDR3 in DNA: TGTGCCATCAGTAGCACCCCGGGACAGGGGAACTATGGCTACACCTTC. This translates into CAISSTPGQGNYGYTF.

This CDR3 is CASSLRGSSTEAFF. In DNA form, the CDR3 reads TGTGCCAGCAGTTTGCGGGGGAGCAGCACTGAAGCTTTCTTT. The rearrangement joins TRBV28 to TRBJ1-1, with D tentatively TRBD1 (5 bases). In germline, CDR1 is MDHEN, CDR2 SYDVKM. V was pared by 3 bases and J by 4 bases, with 12 bases between. The CDR3 covers 14 residues.

The chain employs TRBV15 and TRBJ1-4, with 7 bases that match TRBD1. The junction had 7 bases not matched to a gene; V was cut back by 3 bases and J by 0 bases. The CDR3 is 17 amino acids. Germline V gene sequence: CDR1 LNHNV, CDR2 YYDKDF (reference sequence). In DNA form, the CDR3 reads TGTGCCACCAGCAGCCTCCGGGACAGATCAACTAATGAAAAACTGTTTTTT. This encodes CATSSLRDRSTNEKLFF.

The chain combines TRBV11-2 with TRBJ2-1, with 8 bases fitting TRBD2. Germline CDR1 reads SGHAT; CDR2 reads FQNNGV. The CDR3 length is 15 residues. V lost 7 bases to trimming and J lost 2 bases; unmatched junction nucleotides: 7. As DNA, the CDR3 is TGTGCCAGCACCTCGACTAGCGAGCCCTACAATGAGCAGTTCTTC. It specifies CASTSTSEPYNEQFF. The whole variable domain, remainder taken from reference TRBV11-2 and TRBJ2-1, is EAGVAQSPRYKIIEKRQSVAFWCNPISGHATLYWYQQILGQGPKLLIQFQNNGVVDDSQLPKDRFSAERLKGVDSTLKIQPAKLEDSAVYLCASTSTSEPYNEQFFGPGTRLTVL.

J is TRBJ2-5 and V is TRBV6-2 or TRBV6-3, with 8 bases fitting TRBD2. V lost 0 bases and J lost 7; bases outside the gene matches: 4. The CDR3 extends over 14 amino acids. Germline V gene lookup returns CDR1 MNHEY and CDR2 SVGEGT. The CDR3 DNA follows: TGTGCCAGCAGTTACTCGGGGACTAGTCGGACCCAGTACTTC. Translating it yields CASSYSGTSRTQYF.

The V call is TRBV7-9, the J call TRBJ1-4; D is ambiguous. The CDR3 totals 16 residues. V was shortened by 5 bases and J by 2 bases, with 15 bases between the two germline ends. Looked up from germline, CDR1 is SEHNR and CDR2 is FQNEAQ (reference sequence). The chain's CDR3 is CASSLIGVATNEKLFF. The CDR3 nucleotides read TGTGCCAGCAGCCTCATCGGGGTGGCGACTAATGAAAAACTGTTTTTT.

The CDR3 nucleotides are TGTGCTTGGGGGGAGGGCCGCAATCAGCCCCAGCATTTT. It codes for CAWGEGRNQPQHF. The rearrangement joins TRBV30 to TRBJ1-5, with D perhaps TRBD1 (5 bases). CDR1 GTSNPN and CDR2 SVGIG come from the germline V gene (reference sequence). CDR3 size: 13 residues.

The chain couples TRBV15 to TRBJ1-4; TRBD1 agrees at 11 bases. V lost 5 bases, J lost 7 bases, and 6 bases stayed unmatched. The CDR3 covers 15 residues. Germline V gives CDR1 LNHNV, CDR2 YYDKDF (reference sequence). In nucleotides, the CDR3 is TGTGCCACCAGCCCAGCGGGACAGGGGGGTGAAAAACTGTTTTTT. It specifies CATSPAGQGGEKLFF.

Only one count was recorded for this clone. V usage is TRBV7-9 and J usage is TRBJ1-1; possibly TRBD1 for D (6 bases). Germline V gene data show CDR1 as SEHNR and CDR2 as FQNEAQ (reference sequence). Trimming left V 6 bases short and J 1 base short, with 9 bases between. The length of the CDR3 is 13 residues. The CDR3 is CASSKQGNTEAFF. The CDR3 DNA is TGTGCCAGCAGTAAACAGGGGAACACTGAAGCTTTCTTT.

This chain uses TRBV3-1 (or the pseudogene TRBV3-2) with TRBJ2-5, with 8 nucleotides matching TRBD2. Germline V gene lookup returns CDR1 LGHDT and CDR2 YNNKEL (reference sequence). The CDR3 has 14 residues. With 3 bases clipped from V and 2 bases from J, the junction kept 2 bases outside the gene matches. The CDR3 reads CASSHGGGQETQYF. The CDR3 DNA sequence: TGTGCCAGCAGCCATGGCGGGGGGCAAGAGACCCAGTACTTC.

The V gene is TRBV5-1, the J gene TRBJ2-6, with TRBD1 matching over 7 bases. CDR1 is SGHRS, CDR2 YFSETQ, per germline. The CDR3 contains 17 residues. The junction had 6 bases not matched to a gene; V was cut back by 3 bases and J by 0 bases. For the CDR3, the DNA is TGCGCCAGCAGCTGGGGACAGATTATCTCTGGGGCCAACGTCCTGACTTTC. Protein: CASSWGQIISGANVLTF.

The V call is TRBV18, the J call TRBJ2-1, with a tentative D call TRBD1 (5 bases). CDR3 size: 14 residues. CDR1 is KGHSH and CDR2 is LQKENI in the germline V gene. The germline V and J ends were trimmed by 1 base and 1 base, with 5 bases remaining between them. CDR3 in amino acids: CASSPQGSYNEQFF. CDR3 bases: TGTGCCAGCTCACCACAGGGGTCCTACAATGAGCAGTTCTTC. The variable domain in full, completed from reference TRBV18 and TRBJ2-1, reads NAGVMQNPRHLVRRRGQEARLRCSPMKGHSHVYWYRQLPEEGLKFMVYLQKENIIDESGMPKERFSAEFPKEGPSILRIQQVVRGDSAAYFCASSPQGSYNEQFFGPGTRLTVL.

The V gene is TRBV23-1, the J gene TRBJ1-1; 8 positions agree with TRBD1. TRBV23-1 qualifies as an ORF whose function is uncertain. V lost 0 bases, J lost 4 bases, and 4 bases stayed unmatched. The CDR3 is 15 residues long. The CDR3 is CASSQSGQGPTEAFF. CDR3 DNA sequence: TGCGCCAGCAGTCAATCAGGACAGGGACCCACTGAAGCTTTCTTT.

J is TRBJ2-7 and V is TRBV19; D perhaps matches TRBD2 (6 bases). This CDR3 contains 13 residues. V lost 5 bases and J 2 bases, leaving 10 bases between the germline ends. Germline V gives CDR1 LNHDA, CDR2 SQIVND (reference sequence). DNA of the CDR3: TGTGCCAGTAGTCGGGACTTTGCCTACGAGCAGTACTTC. It translates to CASSRDFAYEQYF.

The chain uses TRBV27 and TRBJ2-1; 9 nucleotides match TRBD2. Losses at the gene ends were 8 bases for V and 6 bases for J; bases not matched to a gene: 20. Per the germline V gene, CDR1 is MNHEY and CDR2 is SMNVEV (reference sequence). The CDR3 is made up of 18 amino acids. The CDR3 sequence: CASRPLGPWAGGPNEQFF. CDR3 sequence (DNA): TGTGCCAGCCGTCCCCTCGGCCCCTGGGCGGGGGGGCCCAATGAGCAGTTCTTC.

The chain has TRBV4-1 and TRBJ1-6; no clear D gene. The CDR3 covers 16 residues. CDR1 and CDR2 from the germline V gene are MGHRA and YSYEKL. V lost 4 bases to trimming and J lost 10 bases, with 20 bases between them. The DNA for the CDR3 is TGCGCCAGCAGCCTGACTATTTTCGGTCTTGGATCACCCCTCCACTTT. It yields the protein CASSLTIFGLGSPLHF.

The genes are TRBV5-4 and TRBJ2-7; 10 bases are a match to TRBD1. The CDR3 contains 13 residues. V trimming: 3 bases; J trimming: 6 bases; junction bases outside the gene matches: 3. The germline CDR1 and CDR2 sequences are SGHNT and YYREEE (reference sequence). In nucleotides, the CDR3 is TGTGCCAGCAGCTCAGGACAGGGGGGCGAGCAGTACTTC. Encoded protein: CASSSGQGGEQYF.

The rearrangement links TRBV28 to TRBJ2-2; D perhaps matches TRBD1 (6 bases). Germline V gene data show CDR1 as MDHEN and CDR2 as SYDVKM. CDR3 size: 16 residues. Trimming removed 5 bases at V and 6 bases at J, with 19 bases between. The CDR3 DNA is TGTGCCAGCAGTACACCGGGCCCCCCAGGGGCCGGGGAGCTGTTTTTT. Its protein is CASSTPGPPGAGELFF.

The chain employs TRBV9 and TRBJ2-1; unclear D gene. Trimming left V 0 bases short and J 9 bases short, with 13 bases between. The germline V gene encodes CDR1 SGDLS and CDR2 YYNGEE. This CDR3 spans 14 amino acids. CDR3 DNA sequence: TGTGCCAGCAGCGTAGAACCCAGAAGGAGTGAGCAGTTCTTC. Translated, it gives CASSVEPRRSEQFF.

This chain joins TRBV4-3 and TRBJ2-1, with 14 bases lining up with TRBD2. Germline V gene data show CDR1 as LGHNA and CDR2 as YSLEER. The CDR3 is 20 residues long. Trimming removed 1 base from V and 0 bases from J; junction bases left unmatched: 8. The DNA for the CDR3 is TGCGCCAGCAGCCAAGGTGTTGGGACTAGCGGGAGCAGCTCCTACAATGAGCAGTTCTTC. Residues: CASSQGVGTSGSSSYNEQFF.

The V call is TRBV20-1, the J call TRBJ2-1; 11 positions agree with TRBD2. The CDR3 runs 15 residues. V was clipped by 3 bases and J by 8 bases; unmatched bases: 9. Germline loops: CDR1 DFQATT, CDR2 SNEGSKA (reference sequence). This CDR3 is CSASPGTSGRHEQFF. The CDR3 nucleotides are TGCAGTGCTAGTCCCGGGACTAGCGGCCGCCATGAGCAGTTCTTC.

V is TRBV7-3 and J is TRBJ2-1; 8 bases map to TRBD2. This CDR3 comprises 14 residues. Germline CDR1 and CDR2: SGHTA and FQGTGA. V lost 5 bases, J lost 7 bases, and 7 bases stayed unmatched. DNA for the CDR3: TGTGCCAGCAGCCCAGCGGGGGTTGGGAATGAGCAGTTCTTC. Translating gives CASSPAGVGNEQFF.

This clone was seen once. The genes are TRBV9 and TRBJ1-2, with D possibly matching TRBD1 (5 bases). V gave up 2 bases and J gave up 3 bases, with 8 bases separating them. Germline values: CDR1 SGDLS, CDR2 YYNGEE. The CDR3 contains 13 residues. The CDR3 DNA sequence: TGTGCCAGCAGCGTCAGGGAGGACTATGGCTACACCTTC. Its protein product is CASSVREDYGYTF.